This T cell receptor (beta chain) appears in the sequencing data of a study of T cell repertoires in cytomegalovirus infection. TCRdb processed the reads anew with MiXCR; each CDR3 protein has one entry. Here the sample spans some 320,000 distinct CDR3 sequences, more than 8% being singletons. Per the germline V gene, CDR1 is MNHNS and CDR2 is SASEGT. There are 15 residues in the CDR3. V gave up 0 bases and J gave up 6 bases; unmatched junction bases: 5. The chain employs TRBV6-1 and TRBJ1-5; 7 bases align to TRBD1. The sample consisted of PBMCs. The TCR originated in a human donor in good health (CMV status not recorded). Some clones in this sample may be carry-over from other donors' samples. The CDR3 coding sequence is TGTGCCAGCAGTGAAGCAGGGGGCGATGGTCAGCCCCAGCATTTT. It codes for CASSEAGGDGQPQHF.